This T cell receptor (beta chain) appears in the sequencing data of a study of control samples from healthy donors and cancer patients. TCRdb's table, derived via immunoSEQ multiplex PCR, lists solely in-frame clones and lacks some. The sample consists of fewer than 100,000 clones, almost 85% of them appearing once. The V gene's germline CDR1 is SEHNR and CDR2 FQNEAQ (reference sequence). Germline trimming cut 1 base from V and 0 bases from J; bases unmatched to any gene: 5. The CDR3 has 16 amino acids. The chain uses TRBV7-9 and TRBJ1-2, with TRBD1 matching 7 bases. The sample comprised blood. The receptor comes from a woman in her sixties in good health. As DNA, the CDR3 is TGTGCCAGCAGCTTAGTCGGGACAGAAGCTAACTATGGCTACACCTTC. Its translation is CASSLVGTEANYGYTF.